The clone carrying this T cell receptor (beta chain) appeared once. From germline, CDR1 is SGHNT and CDR2 YENEEA. The junction had 10 bases not matched to a gene; V was cut back by 5 bases and J by 3 bases. The CDR3 totals 15 residues. As processed by the authors: Amplification of reference gene primers was used by the study to estimate nucleated cell counts. Sequenced by immunoSEQ multiplex PCR; TCRdb stores in-frame clones only, minus some. Clonal size and the V and J genes are those of that table, whereas D and trimming came from the DNA. The sample lists roughly 140,000 clones, about 85% occurring once. This entry is derived from a study of blood T cell repertoires in COVID-19. Study-wide background: T cells, B-cell-depleted T cells, or PBMCs supplied cDNA or gDNA.

The material sequenced was peripheral blood. This chain connects TRBV11-3 to TRBJ2-7; 7 bases align to TRBD1. The sequence came from an older woman with active or convalescent COVID-19. The chain's CDR3 is CASSKTGALSYEQYF. CDR3 nucleotide sequence: TGTGCCAGCAGCAAAACAGGGGCCCTGAGCTACGAGCAGTACTTC.